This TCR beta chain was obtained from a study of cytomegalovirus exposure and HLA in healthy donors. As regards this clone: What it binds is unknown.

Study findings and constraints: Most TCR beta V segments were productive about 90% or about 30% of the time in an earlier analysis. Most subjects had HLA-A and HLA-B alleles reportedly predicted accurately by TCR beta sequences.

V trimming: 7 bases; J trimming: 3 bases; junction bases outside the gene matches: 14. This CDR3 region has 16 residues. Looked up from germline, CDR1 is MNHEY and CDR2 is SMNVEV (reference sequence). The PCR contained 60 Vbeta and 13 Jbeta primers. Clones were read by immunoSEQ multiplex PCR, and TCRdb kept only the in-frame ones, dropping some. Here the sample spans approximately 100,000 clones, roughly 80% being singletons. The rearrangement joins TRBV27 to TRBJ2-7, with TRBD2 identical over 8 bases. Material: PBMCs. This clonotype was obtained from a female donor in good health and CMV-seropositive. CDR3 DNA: TGTGCCAGCACTCATAGGGGCGGGGGGCGCGGCTACGAGCAGTACTTC. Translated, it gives CASTHRGGGRGYEQYF.